The 21 T cell receptor beta chains given below trace back to one sample, sequenced in a study of T-cell reconstitution after alpha-beta-depleted transplantation in children. Unique molecular identifiers were used to barcode this TCRbeta library. TCRdb recomputed calls from the PCR reads with MiXCR, one row per CDR3 protein. The repertoire includes approximately 170,000 distinct CDR3 sequences, 11% of them detected once, and under 15% sits in the top ten. Sequences were derived from PBMCs, sampled before TCRalphabeta/CD19-depleted stem cell transplant. These receptors all stem from a boy between 2 and 15 years old with acute myeloid leukemia, due to receive a stem cell transplant.

This clonotype occurred many times. The chain's CDR3 is CASSLDPRDTQYF. The CDR3 region has the DNA TGCGCCAGCAGCTTGGACCCTAGAGATACGCAGTATTTT. This rearrangement joins TRBV5-1 to TRBJ2-3; unclear D gene. V gave up 0 bases and J gave up 5 bases, with 7 bases separating them. Germline-derived CDR1 and CDR2 are SGHRS and YFSETQ. This CDR3 spans 13 amino acids.

This clonotype was seen ten or more times. V gene TRBV29-1 combines with J gene TRBJ2-1; weak D call: TRBD2 (6 bases). This CDR3 contains 12 residues. Germline lookup yields CDR1 SQVTM and CDR2 ANQGSEA. Trimming pared 7 bases from V and 4 bases from J, leaving 11 bases between. In nucleotides, the CDR3 is TGCAGCGCTACCGGGGGTTACAATGAGCAGTTCTTC. Amino acids: CSATGGYNEQFF.

This clonotype has a count of ten or more. The J gene is TRBJ1-1, the V gene TRBV25-1; D is uncertain. Trimming pared 6 bases from V and 4 bases from J, leaving 12 bases between. Germline values: CDR1 MGHDK, CDR2 SYGVNS. The CDR3 length is 13 residues. The CDR3 is CASRAGGITEAFF. CDR3 nucleotide sequence: TGTGCCAGCAGGGCCGGCGGGATCACTGAAGCTTTCTTT.

This clonotype came up many times. This chain connects TRBV4-1 to TRBJ2-3; 9 positions match TRBD1. Trimming at V came to 6 bases and at J to 3 bases, leaving 10 bases not matched to a gene. CDR1 and CDR2 (germline): MGHRA, YSYEKL. CDR3 length: 16 residues. CDR3 amino acids: CASRRTGTGPTDTQYF. The CDR3 nucleotides are TGCGCCAGCAGAAGAACCGGGACAGGGCCGACAGATACGCAGTATTTT.

This clonotype was seen at least ten times. V gene TRBV10-3 combines with J gene TRBJ1-1; D remains ambiguous. The CDR3 is made up of 14 amino acids. With 0 bases removed from V and 2 bases from J, the gap between germline ends came to 7 bases. Germline V gene lookup returns CDR1 ENHRY and CDR2 SYGVKD. The CDR3, as DNA: TGTGCCATCAGTGAGTCCTCGGCAAACACTGAAGCTTTCTTT. Encoded protein: CAISESSANTEAFF.

In its sample, this clonotype was seen many times. This chain connects TRBV7-9 to TRBJ1-2; D remains unclear. The CDR3 is 14 residues long. CDR1 is SEHNR, CDR2 FQNEAQ, per germline (reference sequence). V shed 6 bases and J shed 4 bases, with 15 bases lying between them. The CDR3 coding sequence is TGTGCCAGCAGGGTCGGTGACGGTGGCTATGGCTACACCTTC. This gives the protein CASRVGDGGYGYTF.

This clonotype was found many times. This chain links TRBV11-2 with TRBJ2-3, with D unclear. CDR3 length: 12 amino acids. Deletions cut 5 bases from V and 2 bases from J, with 5 bases between. Germline V gene data show CDR1 as SGHAT and CDR2 as FQNNGV. The CDR3 coding sequence is TGTGCCAGCAGCCCCGTCACAGATACGCAGTATTTT. Its translation is CASSPVTDTQYF.

This clonotype was seen at least ten times. The chain employs TRBV11-1 and TRBJ1-5; 9 bases are shared with TRBD1. Germline V gene data show CDR1 as SGHAT and CDR2 as FQDESV (reference sequence). The CDR3 contains 18 residues. V lost 5 bases, J lost 0 bases, and 11 bases stayed unmatched. Here the CDR3 reads CASSDSGQGRYSNQPQHF. In DNA form, the CDR3 reads TGTGCCAGCAGCGATAGCGGACAGGGGAGGTATAGCAATCAGCCCCAGCATTTT.

This clonotype was detected many times. The J gene is TRBJ1-1, the V gene TRBV10-3; TRBD1 is a possible D gene (5 bases). In germline, CDR1 is ENHRY, CDR2 SYGVKD. Trimming took 6 bases from V and 1 from J, leaving 12 bases between them. This CDR3 contains 14 residues. This CDR3 reads CAISLGTGNTEAFF. The CDR3 bases are TGTGCCATCAGCCTCGGGACGGGGAACACTGAAGCTTTCTTT.

This clonotype has at least ten counts. The rearrangement uses TRBV28 and TRBJ1-2; D gene uncertain. Germline CDR1 MDHEN, CDR2 SYDVKM. Between the trimmed V and J ends, which lost 6 bases and 0 bases, there was a span of 14 bases. The CDR3 runs to 15 residues. CDR3 nucleotide sequence: TGTGCCAGCAGCGCGTCAATGTTAGCTAACTATGGCTACACCTTC. Its translation: CASSASMLANYGYTF.

There are many counts of this clonotype. J is TRBJ1-2 and V is TRBV25-1, with a possible D match to TRBD1 (5 bases). V dropped 3 bases and J dropped 4 bases, with 15 bases sitting between them. The CDR3 consists of 15 residues. Germline V lookup: CDR1 MGHDK, CDR2 SYGVNS. CDR3 nucleotides: TGTGCCAGCAGTGAGACGGGACTTTTGGGCTATGGCTACACCTTC. Amino acid sequence: CASSETGLLGYGYTF.

Ten or more counts support this clonotype. V is TRBV12-5 and J is TRBJ2-7; 7 bases match TRBD2. The CDR3 covers 12 residues. Germline CDR1 and CDR2: LGHNT and FRNRAP. Trimming removed 6 bases from V and 10 bases from J; junction bases left unmatched: 9. CDR3 DNA sequence: TGTGCTAGTGGCCTCAGCGGGGCGGAACAGTACGTC. This sequence encodes CASGLSGAEQYV.

In its sample, this clonotype was seen many times. The chain links TRBV6-5 to TRBJ1-5; possible D gene TRBD1, 6 bases. Germline V gene sequence: CDR1 MNHEY, CDR2 SVGAGI. CDR3 length: 16 residues. V lost 2 bases and J lost 4, with 15 bases in between. Here the CDR3 DNA reads TGTGCCAGCAGTTACGTAGCCAGGGGCCAAAATCAGCCCCAGCATTTT. Translated: CASSYVARGQNQPQHF.

Remarks on this clonotype: Possible read error: a much larger clone is one base away. The rearrangement joins TRBV5-1 to TRBJ2-5, with unresolved D. Per germline, CDR1 SGHRS and CDR2 YFSETQ. CDR3 length: 13 residues. CDR3 nucleotides: TGCGCCAGCAGCTTTACCTTGCAAGAGACCCCGTACTTC. Residues: CASSFTLQETPYF.

This clonotype appeared a single time. This chain connects TRBV4-1 to TRBJ2-7; D not resolved. With 1 base removed from V and 5 bases from J, the gap between germline ends came to 6 bases. This CDR3 is built from 12 residues. Germline CDR1 MGHRA, CDR2 YSYEKL. Written as DNA, the CDR3 is TGCGCCAGCAGCCAAGGCGCGAACGAGCAGTACTTC. Translation: CASSQGANEQYF.

In regard to this clonotype: Being one base from a much bigger clone, this may be a read error. This sequence joins TRBV28 and TRBJ1-5; D gene unclear. CDR3 size: 15 residues. Per germline, CDR1 MDHEN and CDR2 SYDVKM. V shed 8 bases and J shed 4 bases, with 18 bases lying between them. CDR3 in DNA: TGTGCCAGCCCCCCCTCCCCTTCACCTAATCAGCCCCAGCATTTT. Amino acids: CASPPSPSPNQPQHF.

This clonotype was seen many times. The CDR3, as DNA: TGCAGTGCTAGAGGGGCAGGGGGCGGTGGCTACACCTTC. Translating gives CSARGAGGGGYTF. The genes are TRBV20-1 and TRBJ1-2; 8 bases match TRBD1. The CDR3 has 13 amino acids. The J segment lost 7 bases and the V segment lost 1 base, leaving 5 bases of the junction unmatched. Germline assignment: CDR1 DFQATT and CDR2 SNEGSKA (reference sequence).

This clonotype was found many times. V is TRBV5-1 and J is TRBJ2-7; no firm D call. Deletions cut 2 bases from V and 2 bases from J, with 11 bases between. The length of the CDR3 is 14 residues. Germline values: CDR1 SGHRS, CDR2 YFSETQ. CDR3: CASSLESGPYEQYV. In nucleotides, the CDR3 is TGCGCCAGCAGCTTAGAGTCGGGCCCCTACGAGCAGTACGTC.

The table lists this clonotype with many counts. The chain recombines TRBV7-9 with TRBJ2-5, with 11 bases fitting TRBD1. V lost 4 bases and J lost 3; bases outside the gene matches: 7. Germline CDR1 is SEHNR and CDR2 is FQNEAQ (reference sequence). The CDR3 loop spans 16 amino acids. The CDR3 region has the DNA TGTGCCAGCAGCTACCCCGGGACAGGGGGTGAAGAGACCCAGTACTTC. It codes for CASSYPGTGGEETQYF.

V gene TRBV5-5 combines with J gene TRBJ1-4; TRBD1 might be the D (5 bases). V lost 4 bases and J 8 bases, leaving 18 bases between the germline ends. Germline CDR1 and CDR2: SGHKS and YYEKEE (reference sequence). The CDR3 sequence is 15 residues long. DNA of the CDR3: TGTGCCAGCAGCCGGGACCCGACAGATCCGGAAAAACTGTTTTTT. Protein product: CASSRDPTDPEKLFF.

The table lists this clonotype with many counts. The chain combines TRBV5-1 with TRBJ2-3; 12 positions agree with TRBD2. The CDR3 runs 16 residues. The V segment lost 4 bases and the J segment 4 bases; nucleotides outside the gene matches: 7. Germline CDR1 and CDR2: SGHRS and YFSETQ. DNA of the CDR3: TGCGCCAGCAGCGCGACTAGCGGGGGCATCGCAGATACGCAGTATTTT. The encoded protein is CASSATSGGIADTQYF.